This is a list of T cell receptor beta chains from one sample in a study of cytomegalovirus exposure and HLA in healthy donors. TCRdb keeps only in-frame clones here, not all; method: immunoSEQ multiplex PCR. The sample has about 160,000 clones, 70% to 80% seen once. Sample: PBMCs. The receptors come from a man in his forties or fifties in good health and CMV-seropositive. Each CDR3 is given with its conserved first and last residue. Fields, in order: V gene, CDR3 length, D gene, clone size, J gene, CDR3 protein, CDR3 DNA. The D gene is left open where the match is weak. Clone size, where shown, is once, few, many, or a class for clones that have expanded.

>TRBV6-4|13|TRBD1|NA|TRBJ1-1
CASLRDRYTEAFF
TGTGCCAGCTTAAGGGACAGATACACTGAAGCTTTCTTT
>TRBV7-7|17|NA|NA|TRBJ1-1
CASSRRTGTPMNTEAFF
TGTGCCAGCAGCCGGAGGACTGGGACACCCATGAACACTGAAGCTTTCTTT
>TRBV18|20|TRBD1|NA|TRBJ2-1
CASSPPGAYGQGGSHNEQFF
TGTGCCAGCTCACCACCGGGCGCCTACGGACAGGGGGGGTCCCACAATGAGCAGTTCTTC
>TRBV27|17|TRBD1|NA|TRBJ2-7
CASSPWTGGAQSAEQYF
TGTGCCAGCAGCCCATGGACAGGGGGCGCCCAATCCGCCGAGCAGTACTTC
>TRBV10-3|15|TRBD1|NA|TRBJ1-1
CATELTGLGNTEAFF
TGTGCCACCGAGTTGACAGGGCTAGGGAACACTGAAGCTTTCTTT
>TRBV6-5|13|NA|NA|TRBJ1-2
CASRKGGGRGYTF
TGTGCCAGCAGGAAAGGGGGGGGGCGGGGCTACACCTTC
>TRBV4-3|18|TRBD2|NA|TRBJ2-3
CASSQEDRLAGVRDTQYF
TGCGCCAGCAGCCAAGAAGATCGGTTAGCGGGGGTCCGAGATACGCAGTATTTT
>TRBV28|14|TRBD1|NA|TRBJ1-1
CASRMEPGQGEAFF
TGTGCCAGCAGAATGGAGCCGGGACAGGGGGAAGCTTTCTTT
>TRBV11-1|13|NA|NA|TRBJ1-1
CASSFYDKTEAFF
TGTGCCAGCAGCTTCTACGATAAGACTGAAGCTTTCTTT
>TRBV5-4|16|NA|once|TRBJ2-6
CASSLGPSSGANVLTF
TGTGCCAGCAGCTTGGGCCCCAGCTCTGGGGCCAACGTCCTGACTTTC
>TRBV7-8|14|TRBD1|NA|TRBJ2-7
CASKNRDRGREQYF
TGTGCCAGCAAAAACCGGGACAGGGGGCGAGAGCAGTACTTC
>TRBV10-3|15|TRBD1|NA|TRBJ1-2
CAISPGQGIDYGYTF
TGTGCCATCAGCCCGGGACAGGGGATCGACTATGGCTACACCTTC
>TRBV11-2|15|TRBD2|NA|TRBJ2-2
CASISSGGVTGELFF
TGTGCCAGCATTTCTAGCGGGGGGGTGACCGGGGAGCTGTTTTTT
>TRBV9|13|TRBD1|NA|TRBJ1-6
CASRGQGNSPLHF
TGTGCCAGCAGAGGACAGGGTAATTCACCCCTCCACTTT